A single sample gave rise to the 6 T cell receptor beta chains below, sequenced in a study of T cells after yellow fever vaccination. TCRdb reanalysed the 5' RACE reads using MiXCR and keeps one entry per CDR3 protein. The sample yields roughly 74,000 distinct CDR3 sequences, approximately 7% seen once. The starting material was CD8+ T cells sorted from PBMCs, obtained 5 to 6 days after the first yellow fever vaccination. These receptors were obtained from a young man who received the YFV17D yellow fever vaccine.

Judged by abundance, this clonotype is medium-sized. The V gene is TRBV4-3, the J gene TRBJ2-1; no clear D. CDR3 length: 15 amino acids. Germline CDR1 is LGHNA and CDR2 is YSLEER. With 0 bases removed from V and 2 bases from J, the gap between germline ends came to 8 bases. CDR3 sequence: CASSQEAVTYNEQFF. CDR3 bases: TGCGCCAGCAGCCAAGAGGCAGTTACCTACAATGAGCAGTTCTTC.

This clonotype was seen a single time. The chain combines TRBV7-2 with TRBJ2-1, with 8 bases aligning to TRBD2. The CDR3 totals 15 residues. From germline, CDR1 is SGHTA and CDR2 FQGNSA. V dropped 3 bases and J dropped 4; count of bases not matched to a gene: 5. For the CDR3, the DNA is TGTGCCAGCAGCTTCCGGACTAGCAGGTACAATGAGCAGTTCTTC. It is translated as CASSFRTSRYNEQFF.

This clonotype has just a few counts. V usage is TRBV6-5 and J usage is TRBJ1-6; D gene uncertain. Germline V gene sequence: CDR1 MNHEY, CDR2 SVGAGI. The CDR3 contains 15 residues. V lost 4 bases to trimming and J lost 7 bases, with 14 bases between them. CDR3: CASSSQLRINSPLHF. The CDR3 nucleotides read TGTGCCAGCAGTTCTCAACTTAGAATCAATTCACCCCTCCACTTT.

On this clonotype: Germline is not matched at one junction end, which may reflect a read error. The rearrangement links TRBV18 to TRBJ1-1; TRBD1 matches at 11 bases. The CDR3 runs to 18 residues. Per the germline V gene, CDR1 is KGHSH and CDR2 is LQKENI. This CDR3 is CPSSPRPGQGAVDTEAFF. DNA for the CDR3: TGTCCCAGCTCACCTAGACCTGGACAGGGGGCGGTGGACACTGAAGCTTTCTTT.

Ten or more counts support this clonotype. This sequence joins TRBV4-1 and TRBJ2-3; 7 nucleotides align to TRBD2. The CDR3 extends over 19 amino acids. Trimming cost V 1 base and J 4 bases; bases outside gene matches: 17. Germline values: CDR1 MGHRA, CDR2 YSYEKL. In nucleotides, the CDR3 is TGCGCCAGCAGCCAAGGCCCTCCCGGAGGGGCGGGGGAATCAGATACGCAGTATTTT. Translation gives CASSQGPPGGAGESDTQYF.

The chain employs TRBV4-3 and TRBJ2-7; D may match TRBD1 or TRBD2 (5 bases each). This CDR3 has 15 amino acids. From germline, CDR1 is LGHNA and CDR2 YSLEER. The V and J ends lost 0 bases and 6 bases respectively, with 15 bases between them. This CDR3 is CASSQDRGSSGEQYF. In DNA, the CDR3 is TGCGCCAGCAGCCAAGATAGGGGCTCCAGCGGCGAGCAGTACTTC.